This T cell receptor beta chain was captured in a study of beta chain features in type 1 diabetes. Study outcomes and limitations: More deletions and fewer insertions at VDJ junctions were found in patients with type 1 diabetes. Relative to healthy donors, patients appeared to have naive, central memory and Treg TCRB repertoires that were more similar.

This clone was found a few times. Its antigen is as yet unknown. The germline CDR1 and CDR2 sequences are SGHRS and YFSETQ. Trimming cost V 2 bases and J 1 base; bases outside gene matches: 4. The CDR3 consists of 17 residues. Of the isolated RNA, all was reverse transcribed, and so the sequenced material was expressed TCRB transcripts. Sequenced by immunoSEQ multiplex PCR; TCRdb stores in-frame clones only, minus some. The sample records approximately 250,000 clones, over 8.5% being singletons. The chain combines TRBV5-1 with TRBJ2-3; 13 bases match TRBD2. The sequenced sample was naive CD4+ T cells from blood. The clonotype was recovered from a woman aged 18-29 years in good health. In DNA, the CDR3 is TGCGCCAGCAGCTTACTCGGACTAGCGGGAGGCACAGATACGCAGTATTTT. Its protein product is CASSLLGLAGGTDTQYF.